Below are 3 T cell receptor beta chains sequenced from a single sample in a study of chemoradiotherapy in HPV16-positive cancers. Repertoires were generated with immunoSEQ multiplex PCR, while TCRdb's copy carries only in-frame clones and drops some. This table holds fewer than 4,500 clones, about nine tenths found once. Collection of the sample occurred from a patient who underwent chemoradiotherapy. These receptor sequences come from a human donor with HPV-associated anogenital cancer.

This chain uses TRBV2 with TRBJ2-1; D gene unclear. This CDR3 is built from 15 residues. Trimming took off 3 bases at V and 0 bases at J, with 9 bases between the two ends. Germline lookup yields CDR1 SNHLY and CDR2 FYNNEI. CDR3 sequence: CASSDSKSSYNEQFF. The DNA of the CDR3 is TGTGCCAGCAGTGACAGTAAAAGCTCCTACAATGAGCAGTTCTTC.

This chain connects TRBV10-2 to TRBJ2-7; 7 bases fit TRBD1. The CDR3 runs 14 residues. Germline V gene lookup returns CDR1 WSHSY and CDR2 SAAADI. J gave up 0 bases and V 4 bases, and 3 bases lay outside the gene matches. CDR3 in amino acids: CASSVNRGSYEQYF. DNA of the CDR3: TGCGCCAGCAGTGTAAACAGGGGCTCCTACGAGCAGTACTTC.

This chain uses TRBV11-3 with TRBJ2-5, with TRBD1 matching 7 bases. The CDR3 consists of 15 residues. Unmatched junction bases numbered 5, after V lost 2 bases and J lost 2 bases. Germline V lookup: CDR1 SGHNT, CDR2 YENEEA. The CDR3 here is CASSLYHRGQETQYF. The CDR3 DNA reads as TGTGCCAGCAGCTTATACCACAGGGGTCAAGAGACCCAGTACTTC. The full variable domain, completed using reference TRBV11-3 and TRBJ2-5, is EAGVVQSPRYKIIEKKQPVAFWCNPISGHNTLYWYLQNLGQGPELLIRYENEEAVDDSQLPKDRFSAERLKGVDSTLKIQPAELGDSAVYLCASSLYHRGQETQYFGPGTRLLVL.